This T cell receptor (beta chain) was profiled in a study of T cells after yellow fever vaccination. Study-level background: SMART-Seq v4 Ultra Low Input served to prepare low-cell-number fractions.

Germline-derived CDR1 and CDR2 are SQVTM and ANQGSEA. The CDR3 extends over 14 amino acids. Trimming removed 4 bases from V and 2 bases from J, with 15 bases in between. A single record per CDR3 protein comes from TCRdb applying MiXCR to the 5' RACE reads. Of some 320,000 distinct CDR3 sequences listed, around 10% are singletons. The clonotype was recovered from a man in his late teens or twenties who received the YFV17D yellow fever vaccine. The chain has TRBV29-1 and TRBJ2-7, with D maybe TRBD1 (5 bases). The sample in question was CD4+ T cells sorted from PBMCs, obtained 45 days after the yellow fever booster vaccination. CDR3 region: CSVVDRQSTYEQYF. The DNA of the CDR3 is TGCAGCGTTGTCGACAGACAATCAACCTACGAGCAGTACTTC.